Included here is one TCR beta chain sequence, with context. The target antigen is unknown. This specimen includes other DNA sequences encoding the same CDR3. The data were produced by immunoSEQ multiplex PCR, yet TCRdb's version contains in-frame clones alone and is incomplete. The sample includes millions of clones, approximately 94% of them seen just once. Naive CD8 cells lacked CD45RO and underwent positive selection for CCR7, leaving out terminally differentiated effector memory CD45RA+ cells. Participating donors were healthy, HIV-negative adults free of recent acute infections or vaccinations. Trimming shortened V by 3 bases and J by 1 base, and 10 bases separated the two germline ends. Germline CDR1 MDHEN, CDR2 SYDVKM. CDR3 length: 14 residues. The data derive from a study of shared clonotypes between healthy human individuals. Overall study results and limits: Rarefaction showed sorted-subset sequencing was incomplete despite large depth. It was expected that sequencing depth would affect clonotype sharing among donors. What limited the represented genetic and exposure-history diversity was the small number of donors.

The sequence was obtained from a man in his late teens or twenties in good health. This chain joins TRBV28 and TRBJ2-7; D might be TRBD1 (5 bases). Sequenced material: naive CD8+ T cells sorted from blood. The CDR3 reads CASSLQGGSYEQYF. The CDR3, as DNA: TGTGCCAGCAGTTTGCAGGGTGGGTCCTACGAGCAGTACTTC.